The source of this T cell receptor (beta chain) is a study of PD-L1 blockade in urothelial cancer. Study information: In the patient group, about 85% of the roughly 29 were males with bladder-origin urothelial cancer. Blood was tested 3 weeks (second dose) and 6 weeks into treatment.

Time point given: peripheral blood 6 weeks after treatment start. Templates that were synthetic TCR analogs were spiked into each PCR. Only in-frame clones appear in the TCRdb table, and some are missing; sequencing was by immunoSEQ multiplex PCR. The sample yields tens of thousands of clones, approximately 80% seen once. CDR3 length: 15 amino acids. Unmatched junction bases numbered 7, after V lost 6 bases and J lost 3 bases. Per the germline V gene, CDR1 is MNHNS and CDR2 is SASEGT. This specimen consisted of PBMCs, obtained around atezolizumab (anti-PD-L1) treatment. This sequence originates from a man between 65 and 80 years old with urothelial cancer. V gene TRBV6-1 combines with J gene TRBJ1-5, with 8 bases identical to TRBD1. The CDR3 nucleotides are TGTGCCAGCAGCCCCGGGACAGGTTACAATCAGCCCCAGCATTTT. Translation: CASSPGTGYNQPQHF.